A selection of T cell receptor beta chains follows, all from one sample in a study of cytomegalovirus exposure and HLA in healthy donors. Produced via immunoSEQ multiplex PCR; TCRdb's table is partial and in-frame only. The sample consists of fewer than 300,000 clones, 86% of them appearing once. The sequenced sample consisted of PBMCs. The source is a man aged 40-49 years in good health and CMV-seropositive. Each CDR3 is given with its conserved first and last residue. A D gene is named only where the DNA matches it firmly. Only some rows state a clone size, as once, few, many or a class for expanded clones.

J gene	clone size	D gene	V gene	CDR3 protein	CDR3 DNA
TRBJ2-7	.	.	TRBV6-1	CASSEMTTANYEQYF	TGTGCCAGCAGTGAAATGACCACAGCCAACTACGAGCAGTACTTC
TRBJ1-2	.	TRBD1	TRBV29-1	CSVDARGDRGGYTF	TGCAGCGTTGATGCCAGGGGGGACAGGGGCGGCTACACCTTC
TRBJ1-1	.	TRBD1	TRBV6-5	CASSRQGGNTEAFF	TGTGCCAGCAGCCGACAGGGGGGGAACACTGAAGCTTTCTTT
TRBJ1-2	.	.	TRBV21-1	CASSPASDLSDCVSDGYTF	TGTGCCAGCAGCCCTGCCTCCGATTTGAGCGATTGCGTTTCAGATGGCTACACCTTC
TRBJ1-3	.	.	TRBV7-9	CSSSLDPDSGNTIYF	TGTTCCAGCAGCTTAGATCCAGACTCTGGAAACACCATATATTTT
TRBJ1-5	.	.	TRBV7-8	CASSLATGGPNQPQHF	TGTGCCAGCAGCTTAGCGACGGGAGGGCCCAATCAGCCCCAGCATTTT
TRBJ1-5	.	TRBD1	TRBV2	CASSGGQLSNQPQHF	TGTGCCAGCAGTGGGGGACAGCTTAGCAATCAGCCCCAGCATTTT
TRBJ1-4	.	TRBD1	TRBV18	CASSPKLPGQLNEKLFF	TGTGCCAGCTCACCCAAGCTCCCGGGACAGCTTAATGAAAAACTGTTTTTT
TRBJ2-1	.	.	TRBV11-3	CASSFHSYNEQFF	TGTGCCAGCAGCTTTCACTCGTACAATGAGCAGTTCTTC
TRBJ2-2	.	TRBD2	TRBV4-2	CASSPTLAGVSGELFF	TGTGCCAGCAGCCCCACACTAGCGGGAGTTTCCGGGGAGCTGTTTTTT
TRBJ2-7	.	.	TRBV12-5	CASGLVPPGNEQYF	TGTGCTAGTGGTTTGGTACCCCCGGGGAACGAGCAGTACTTC
TRBJ2-7	once	.	TRBV7-2	CASSRGSSGEQYF	TGTGCCAGCTCGCGGGGAAGCTCGGGCGAGCAGTACTTC
TRBJ2-2	.	.	TRBV7-3	CASSLTGELFF	TGTGCCAGCAGTCTCACCGGGGAGCTGTTTTTT
TRBJ2-1	.	TRBD1	TRBV7-9	CASRSKTGPYYNEQFF	TGTGCCAGCAGAAGCAAGACAGGGCCTTACTACAATGAGCAGTTCTTC
TRBJ1-2	.	.	TRBV19	CASNPVGETNYGYTF	TGTGCCAGTAACCCCGTCGGGGAAACTAACTATGGCTACACCTTC
TRBJ1-1	.	.	TRBV10-1	CASSESKGEAFF	TGCGCCAGCAGTGAGTCGAAGGGGGAAGCTTTCTTT
TRBJ2-7	.	.	TRBV25-1	CASNEGFGEQYF	TGTGCCAGTAACGAGGGTTTTGGCGAGCAGTATTTC
TRBJ2-7	.	TRBD2	TRBV5-1	CASSPVLAGHDEQYF	TGCGCCAGCAGCCCGGTACTAGCGGGTCACGACGAGCAGTACTTC
TRBJ1-4	few	TRBD1	TRBV5-6	CASSHRQGLNEKLFF	TGTGCCAGCAGCCACAGACAGGGACTTAATGAAAAACTGTTTTTT
TRBJ2-1	.	.	TRBV4-1	CASSQGNGPGLNYNEQFF	TGCGCCAGCAGCCAAGGAAACGGACCGGGACTCAACTACAATGAGCAGTTCTTC
TRBJ2-5	.	TRBD2	TRBV6-5	CASSYASGGPPETQYF	TGTGCCAGCAGTTACGCGTCGGGAGGGCCCCCAGAGACCCAGTACTTC
TRBJ2-7	.	TRBD1	TRBV28	CASSSYRGTYEQYF	TGTGCCAGCAGTTCCTACAGGGGAACCTACGAGCAGTACTTC
TRBJ2-3	.	TRBD2	TRBV4-2	CASSPPGEGGPDTQYF	TGTGCCAGCAGCCCGCCTGGGGAGGGAGGGCCAGATACGCAGTATTTT
TRBJ2-7	.	.	TRBV10-2	CASSEVELSYEQYF	TGCGCCAGCAGTGAGGTTGAGCTCTCCTACGAGCAGTACTTC
TRBJ2-1	.	.	TRBV28	CASSLWSDEQFF	TGTGCCAGCAGTTTATGGTCGGATGAGCAGTTCTTC
TRBJ1-1	.	.	TRBV25-1	CASSEWGDLNTEAFF	TGTGCCAGCAGTGAATGGGGGGACTTGAACACTGAAGCTTTCTTT
TRBJ2-7	.	.	TRBV7-9	CASSRDFYEQYF	TGTGCCAGCAGCCGGGACTTCTACGAGCAGTACTTC
TRBJ2-1	once	.	TRBV2	CASSPTSPNEQFF	TGTGCCAGCAGTCCCACTAGCCCCAATGAGCAGTTCTTC
TRBJ2-7	.	TRBD1	TRBV6-4	CASSDSGQSYEQYF	TGTGCCAGCAGTGACTCGGGACAGTCCTACGAGCAGTACTTC
TRBJ2-3	.	TRBD2	TRBV5-4	CASSSPLAGDISSTDTQYF	TGTGCCAGCAGCTCCCCCCTAGCGGGAGACATCTCTAGCACAGATACGCAGTATTTT
TRBJ1-2	.	.	TRBV19	CASSIGQGGLRYGYTF	TGTGCCAGTAGTATTGGGCAGGGCGGTCTACGGTATGGCTACACCTTC
TRBJ1-1	.	TRBD1	TRBV6-1	CASSETGGLTEAFF	TGTGCCAGCAGTGAGACAGGGGGCCTCACTGAAGCTTTCTTT
TRBJ2-7	.	TRBD2	TRBV28	CASTKISGRASEQYF	TGTGCCAGCACCAAAATCAGCGGGAGGGCCTCCGAGCAGTACTTC
TRBJ2-7	.	.	TRBV5-5	CASSSQIVEQYF	TGTGCCAGCAGCTCCCAGATCGTCGAGCAGTACTTC
TRBJ1-1	.	.	TRBV18	CASSPDSFTEAFF	TGTGCCAGCTCTCCAGACAGTTTCACTGAAGCTTTCTTT
TRBJ2-7	.	TRBD1	TRBV2	CASSEAGQGLHEQYF	TGTGCCAGCAGTGAAGCAGGACAGGGTCTCCACGAGCAGTACTTC
TRBJ1-1	.	.	TRBV5-1	CASSFGSTPNTEAFF	TGCGCCAGCAGCTTCGGATCGACACCGAACACTGAAGCTTTCTTT
TRBJ2-2	.	TRBD1	TRBV6-5	CASSRRDSSGELFF	TGTGCCAGCAGTCGCCGGGACAGCAGCGGGGAGCTGTTTTTT
TRBJ1-4	.	TRBD1	TRBV5-1	CASSPGTGNEKLFF	TGCGCCAGCAGCCCCGGGACAGGGAATGAAAAACTGTTTTTT
TRBJ2-1	.	.	TRBV21-1	CASSALFLGSVPPPSYLHNEQFF	TGTGCCAGCAGCGCCTTGTTTCTTGGGTCGGTGCCACCCCCTAGCTACCTCCACAATGAGCAGTTCTTC
TRBJ1-5	.	.	TRBV19	CASSISNDGQENQPQHF	TGTGCCAGTAGTATATCTAACGATGGGCAGGAAAATCAGCCCCAGCATTTT
TRBJ2-5	.	TRBD1	TRBV5-1	CASSLADRVQETQYF	TGCGCCAGCAGCTTAGCCGACAGGGTCCAAGAGACCCAGTACTTC
TRBJ1-2	.	TRBD1	TRBV6-5	CASSYSRDSSGYTF	TGTGCCAGCAGTTACTCAAGGGACAGCAGCGGCTACACCTTC
TRBJ2-3	.	TRBD2	TRBV27	CASSFSGAGADTQYF	TGTGCCAGCAGTTTTAGCGGCGCGGGGGCAGATACGCAGTATTTT
TRBJ2-7	.	TRBD1	TRBV14	CASSQVAGRGFPKRSGLTYEQYF	TGTGCCAGCAGCCAGGTGGCGGGCAGGGGGTTTCCTAAACGCAGCGGTCTAACCTACGAGCAGTACTTC
TRBJ1-5	.	.	TRBV19	CASSQRTDGWPQHF	TGTGCCAGTAGTCAGAGGACTGACGGATGGCCCCAGCATTTT
TRBJ1-1	.	.	TRBV11-3	CASSLATATEAFF	TGTGCCAGCAGCTTAGCGACAGCCACTGAAGCTTTCTTT
TRBJ1-5	.	TRBD1	TRBV7-9	CASSLEFGTGDQPQHF	TGTGCCAGCAGCTTAGAATTCGGGACAGGGGATCAGCCCCAGCATTTT
TRBJ2-1	.	TRBD2	TRBV9	CASSVPLSGRNDEQFF	TGTGCCAGCAGCGTACCCCTTAGCGGGAGAAACGATGAGCAGTTCTTC
TRBJ1-1	few	.	TRBV4-1	CASSLLTVRATEAFF	TGCGCCAGCAGCCTCCTTACAGTCAGGGCCACTGAAGCTTTCTTT
TRBJ2-7	.	TRBD2	TRBV7-9	CSSSRTSGSVSSYEQYF	TGTTCCAGCAGCCGCACTAGCGGGAGCGTCAGCTCCTACGAGCAGTACTTC
TRBJ2-7	.	.	TRBV7-7	CASSPSAGPSYEQYF	TGTGCTAGCAGCCCCTCGGCGGGGCCCTCCTACGAGCAGTACTTC
TRBJ1-2	.	TRBD1	TRBV28	CASSLDRGRYGYTF	TGTGCCAGCAGTTTAGACAGGGGGCGATATGGCTACACCTTC